This T cell receptor (beta chain) was found in a study of cytomegalovirus exposure and HLA in healthy donors listed by TCRdb under 2017. Broadly, across the study: In an earlier analysis of 550 to 750 of the donors, 276 Gb of sequence data and 117 million unique TCR beta sequences from 150 million to 200 million T cells were reported. Roughly 300 gigabases of sequencing data and tens of millions of unique TCR sequences were included in an early release covering 500 to 750 HLA-typed donors. Among the approximately 400 genotyped donors, 81% belonged to the genetic ancestry cluster associated with self-reported Caucasian donors. The study was designed to test whether signatures of past pathogen exposure could be identified by cataloging public T cell receptors. The T cell repertoires of 550 to 850 subjects were profiled by immunosequencing and related to cytomegalovirus serostatus. Along with the approximately 650-subject first cohort, a separate validation cohort of 120 different subjects was used. The study combined high-throughput TCR immunosequencing, statistical association of individual TCRs with disease status, and machine learning to predict cytomegalovirus infection status. To study patterns of TCR occurrence, a later analysis re-analyzed previously published TCR beta repertoires from 666 donors and added high-resolution HLA genotyping. Rather than using new phenotypic data, the later analysis identified candidate immune exposures from TCR beta sequences and from how often those sequences occurred across donors. In an earlier analysis of roughly 580 of the donors, high-throughput TCR beta sequencing was used to judge whether each TCR beta V gene segment behaved as functional or pseudogenic. Donor age, sex, ethnicity and CMV serostatus were compiled alongside the repertoire data. A later genetic analysis used genome-wide SNP genotypes for about three fifths of the 666 donors, treating that subset as a discovery cohort. All discovery cohort repertoires had been generated using a single sequencing platform. HLA typing covered class I and class II loci at four-digit resolution. Typing coverage varied by locus: about 629-630 donors for A, B, C, DRB1 and DQB1; roughly 510 for DQA1; about 590 for DPA1; around 490 for DPB1. Roughly five DR-DQ haplotypes were treated as single units for association and clustering because of strong linkage in the cohort. Among about 370 genotyped donors of the cohort, an average of roughly 230,000 unique TCR beta nucleotide sequences was sequenced per donor, of which 15% to 20% were non-productive.

In total, approximately 610 healthy bone marrow donors made up the cohort. Cohort members were all nominally healthy when sampled, although unrecorded immune exposures were likely present. The donor tested CMV seronegative, placing the donor among the approximately 400 seronegative members of the cohort. A peripheral blood sample was provided by each donor, and peripheral blood mononuclear cells were used for TCR beta sequencing. Genomic DNA extraction from the blood cell samples was performed with the Qiagen DNeasy Blood Extraction Kit. For this chain, trimming is 0 bases at the V end and 2 bases at the J end, and the number of junction bases without a gene match is 7. In the germline V gene, CDR1 corresponds to SGHDT and CDR2 to YYEEEE. The CDR3 goes from the cysteine to the phenylalanine over 16 residues. The sequence is cut down to CDR3 DNA, 48 bases in frame from base 1. In regard to this clone: The specificity of this receptor is unknown. There are no base qualities to consult, and no much larger clone falls within one base.

The method was the immunoSEQ multiplex PCR assay. The multiplex PCR relied on a mix of 60 forward primers for TCR Vbeta segments and 13 reverse primers for TCR Jbeta segments. A multiplex PCR assay on genomic DNA amplified the CDR3 region of rearranged TCR beta genes. The amplified TCR beta libraries were sequenced on the Illumina HiSeq System as 87-base-pair reads. On the study's bioinformatics: A later analysis counted about 80 million unique TCR beta chains across the 550 to 800 repertoires, and about 10 million of these chains were shared by at least two donors. Raw reads were error-corrected and collapsed into unique sequences by a nearest-neighbor algorithm in which closely related sequences were merged to remove PCR and sequencing errors. To assign V, D and J gene segments, CDR3 sequences were aligned to IMGT reference sequences. For a sequence to be retained, a match of at least six nucleotides to both a V gene segment and a J gene segment was required. A rearrangement was called productive if the CDR3 had no stop codons and remained in frame with V and J, and every other rearrangement was called non-productive. CDR3 was defined by IMGT convention, running from the second conserved V-encoded cysteine to the conserved J-encoded phenylalanine. In an earlier analysis of more than 550 of the donors, sequences lacking an unambiguous match to a single V gene segment were excluded. In an earlier analysis of roughly 600 of the donors, a V segment was called functional when productive rearrangements were above 56.7%, and segregating when the standard deviation between donors exceeded 5%. A statistical classification framework was built for diagnosing cytomegalovirus status from the catalog of TCR beta chain sequences. V and J gene assignment, in a later analysis, came from comparing TCR nucleotide sequences with IMGT/GENE-DB human TR gene sequences. A later analysis assigned CDR3 sequences and most-parsimonious VDJ recombination scenarios with the TCRdist pipeline. In a later analysis, every TCR beta chain was defined by the combination of its CDR3 amino acid sequence and its V-gene family, and reads without a unique V-gene family were dropped. To address suspected cross-contamination and a sequencing artifact, a later analysis removed 592 highly shared, low-generation-probability nucleotide sequences. In a later analysis, a clonal expansion index for each public chain was calculated from normalized within-repertoire ranks of inferred template counts. A later analysis computed generation probabilities with a VDJ recombination model fitted to out-of-frame rearrangements, and checked the results against IGoR. Hypergeometric tests were used in a later analysis to score TCR-TCR, TCR-HLA and TCR-CMV co-occurrence, with a repertoire-size bias correction applied to the TCR pairs. A later analysis estimated false discovery rates by permuting HLA or CMV assignments 20 times. A later analysis grouped co-occurring TCRs with DBSCAN, adding TCRdist sequence similarity when clustering within HLA-allele-positive subsets. Co-occurrence clustering excluded repertoires with fewer than 30,000 or more than 120,000 public chains, plus five with anomalous nucleotide sharing. Drawn from immuneACCESS, this table holds only the in-frame rearrangements with V and J called that TCRdb kept. Clones are partly lost; checked studies trace under half to an unresolved V gene and leave the rest unexplained. The DNA gave D and trimming, while V, J and clone size come from that table. The sample table shows roughly 180,000 clones, and less than 85% are seen once. Roughly 5% of the sample belongs to the ten largest clones.

The investigation overall reported the following: Only TCR beta chains were sequenced in this cohort, and the absence of alpha or paired-chain data limited detectable features. A later genetic analysis associated a missense DCLRE1C variant with V-gene and J-gene trimming of TCR beta chains, and an independent cohort replicated the association. Linkage disequilibrium might explain the correlated functional status among segregating V segments, but an unknown experimental factor could not be excluded. For the cohort, immune exposure information was limited to CMV serostatus. In a later analysis, around 17,000 TCR beta sequences were associated with specific HLA alleles at a false discovery rate of 0.05. Roughly uniform sequencing depth across donors was assumed in presence/absence analyses, although this assumption may not hold. Across donors, most TCR sequences were observed very rarely, whereas some public TCRs were present in many individuals. In vitro tests confirmed that a few of the cytomegalovirus-associated TCR beta chains recognize cytomegalovirus antigens. According to a later analysis, TCR association rates differed among HLA loci, with DRB1 alleles showing the most associated TCRs and HLA-C alleles showing the fewest. Because HLA typing was missing for some donors at each locus, association tests included only the typed subset. The classifier was reported to diagnose cytomegalovirus status with high specificity and sensitivity in both the original and validation cohorts. According to a later analysis, most CMV-associated TCR beta chains appeared to be HLA-restricted, and the HLA associations seemed to be driven largely by CMV exposure. A later analysis found that HLA-associated TCR beta chains were more clonally expanded and had lower generation probabilities than equally common non-associated chains. The earlier analysis of fewer than 750 of the donors excluded 15 to 20 rarely observed V segments, including chromosome 9 orphons, because counts were too low. Because the 87-base-pair reads could not distinguish some IMGT-functional V segments, including TRBV6-2 and TRBV6-3, those segments were excluded. A later genetic analysis reported fewer N-insertions in productive TCRs among donors in an Asian-associated ancestry cluster than the approximately 700-donor mean. When HLA alleles, especially DR and DQ, strongly co-occurred, attributing TCR associations to individual alleles was difficult. According to the authors, the approach could potentially be generalized to other disease states and immunological phenotypes. According to a later analysis, parvovirus B19, influenza, CMV and Epstein-Barr virus appeared linked to several top co-occurrence clusters. The sequencing pipeline was judged likely to have produced a cluster of highly shared sequence variants as a technical artifact. A total of fewer than 200 TCR beta chains were listed by the study as associated with cytomegalovirus. In an earlier analysis of some 640 of the donors, most TCR beta V segments were observed in productive rearrangements about 87% or about 30% of the time, broadly matching IMGT annotations. A further reported finding was that TCR beta sequences accurately predicted the HLA-A and HLA-B alleles for most subjects in the first cohort.

Sequences were obtained from PBMCs. Recombination connected TRBV5-6 to TRBJ1-1; 7 of the junction bases match TRBD1. The TCR originated in a man aged 18 to 29 in good health and CMV-seronegative. At the DNA level, the sequence is TGTGCCAGCAGCTTGGGGGCAGGGGGTTTCAACACTGAAGCTTTCTTT. Its translation reads: CASSLGAGGFNTEAFF.